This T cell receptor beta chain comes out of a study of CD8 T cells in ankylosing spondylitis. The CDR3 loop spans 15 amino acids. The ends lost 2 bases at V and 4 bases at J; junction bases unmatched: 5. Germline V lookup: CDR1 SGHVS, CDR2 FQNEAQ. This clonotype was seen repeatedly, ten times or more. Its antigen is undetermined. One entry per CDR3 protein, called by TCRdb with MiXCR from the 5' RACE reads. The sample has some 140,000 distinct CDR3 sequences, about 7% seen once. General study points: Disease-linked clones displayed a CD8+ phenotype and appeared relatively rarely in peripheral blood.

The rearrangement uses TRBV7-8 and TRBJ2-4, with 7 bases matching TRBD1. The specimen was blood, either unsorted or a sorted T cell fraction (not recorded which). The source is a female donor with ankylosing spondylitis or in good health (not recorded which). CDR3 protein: CASSLYRGPKNIQYF. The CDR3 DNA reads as TGTGCCAGCAGCTTATATAGGGGGCCAAAAAACATTCAGTACTTC.